Each of the 14 T cell receptor beta chains below was sequenced from the same sample in a study of CD8 T cells in ankylosing spondylitis. TCRdb processed the 5' RACE reads anew with MiXCR; each CDR3 protein has one entry. This sample has 250,000 to 300,000 distinct CDR3 sequences; about 19% occur once, and the top ten carry around 8%. Material for sequencing was blood, either unsorted or a sorted T cell fraction (not recorded which). The receptor source for this set is a male donor with ankylosing spondylitis or in good health (not recorded which).

This clonotype was counted only a few times. The chain combines TRBV7-2 with TRBJ1-1, with a possible D match to TRBD1 (5 bases). V gave up 1 base and J gave up 2 bases, with 11 bases separating them. CDR1 and CDR2 from the germline V gene are SGHTA and FQGNSA. There are 15 residues in the CDR3. The CDR3 sequence: CASSLVFGANTEAFF. CDR3 sequence (DNA): TGTGCCAGCAGCTTAGTCTTCGGGGCCAACACTGAAGCTTTCTTT.

The chain has TRBV27 and TRBJ2-3; 8 nucleotides align to TRBD2. V trimming: 6 bases; J trimming: 2 bases; junction bases outside the gene matches: 10. There are 16 residues in the CDR3. Germline V lookup: CDR1 MNHEY, CDR2 SMNVEV (reference sequence). Written as DNA, the CDR3 is TGTGCCAGCAGCCCAACCGGGACTAGGATCACAGATACGCAGTATTTT. Translation gives CASSPTGTRITDTQYF.

There are a few counts of this clonotype. This rearrangement joins TRBV11-2 to TRBJ2-1, with 7 bases aligning to TRBD2. V was pared by 0 bases and J by 8 bases, with 10 bases of the junction left unmatched. The germline gives CDR1 SGHAT, CDR2 FQNNGV. This CDR3 has 16 residues. As DNA, the CDR3 is TGTGCCAGCAGCTTAGATCGGGGGGTTCTCTTCCATGAGCAGTTCTTC. Translation: CASSLDRGVLFHEQFF.

The V and J genes are TRBV6-1 and TRBJ1-4; no firm D call. The CDR3 is made up of 13 amino acids. The germline V and J ends were trimmed by 7 bases and 13 bases, with 19 bases remaining between them. CDR1 is MNHNS and CDR2 is SASEGT in the germline V gene. The CDR3 coding sequence is TGTGCCAGCACCACTGGAGGTGGAAAGAGACTGTTTTTT. This gives the protein CASTTGGGKRLFF.

This clonotype was seen a handful of times. This rearrangement joins TRBV12-3 or TRBV12-4 to TRBJ2-7; weak D call: TRBD2 (6 bases). The V gene lost 1 base and the J gene lost 6 bases, with 10 bases spanning the gap. The CDR3 covers 13 residues. The CDR3 DNA reads as TGTGCCAGCAGTTTAGGGGGAGGTATCGAGCAGTACGTC. Protein product: CASSLGGGIEQYV.

The chain has TRBV4-2 and TRBJ2-3; 14 bases line up with TRBD2. There are 20 residues in the CDR3. The V and J ends lost 0 bases and 0 bases, in that order; junction bases with no gene match: 8. Germline loops: CDR1 LGHNA, CDR2 YNFKEQ. CDR3: CASSQDWRLAGGRSTDTQYF. Written as DNA, the CDR3 is TGTGCCAGCAGCCAAGATTGGCGACTAGCGGGAGGGCGGAGCACAGATACGCAGTATTTT.

This clonotype was seen a few times. CDR3 sequence (DNA): TGTGCCAGCAGAGGGGTGGACGGATTCTATGGCTACACCTTC. Protein: CASRGVDGFYGYTF. This rearrangement joins TRBV2 to TRBJ1-2; a weak D match, TRBD1 (5 bases). In germline, CDR1 is SNHLY, CDR2 FYNNEI. Trimming took 6 bases from V and 4 from J, leaving 15 bases between them. The CDR3 consists of 14 residues.

This clonotype was observed many times. This chain uses TRBV6-6 with TRBJ2-2; the match to TRBD1 covers 8 bases. The CDR3 has 13 amino acids. V trimming: 8 bases; J trimming: 4 bases; junction bases outside the gene matches: 3. The germline gives CDR1 MNHNY, CDR2 SVGAGI (reference sequence). The CDR3 sequence: CASWTGSTGELFF. In DNA, the CDR3 is TGTGCCAGCTGGACAGGGAGCACCGGGGAGCTGTTTTTT.

The genes are TRBV24-1 and TRBJ2-1, with 11 bases lining up with TRBD1. The CDR3 loop spans 17 amino acids. Germline V gene lookup returns CDR1 KGHDR and CDR2 SFDVKD. J lost 0 bases, V lost 4 bases, and 4 bases had no gene match. The DNA of the CDR3 is TGTGCCACCAGTGACCCGGGGACAGGGGGCTCCTACAATGAGCAGTTCTTC. It yields the protein CATSDPGTGGSYNEQFF.

In this sample, this clonotype turned up a few times. The chain is built from TRBV12-3 or TRBV12-4 and TRBJ2-2; D is uncertain. This CDR3 spans 14 amino acids. The V end lost 2 bases, the J end lost 1 base, and 5 bases lay between the germline ends. The CDR3 is CASSLIGNTGELFF. The CDR3 bases are TGTGCCAGCAGTTTAATCGGGAACACCGGGGAGCTGTTTTTT.

This clonotype has just a few counts. The chain employs TRBV6-2 or TRBV6-3 and TRBJ1-5; 9 positions match TRBD1. Losses at the gene ends were 5 bases for V and 2 bases for J; bases not matched to a gene: 13. The CDR3 has 18 residues. The germline CDR1 and CDR2 sequences are MNHEY and SVGEGT. The CDR3 is CASSPPGQGFIRNQPQHF. The CDR3 bases are TGTGCCAGCAGTCCCCCGGGACAGGGCTTCATACGCAATCAGCCCCAGCATTTT.

This sequence joins TRBV12-3 or TRBV12-4 and TRBJ1-2; TRBD1 might be the D (5 bases). This CDR3 is 14 amino acids long. V was trimmed by 3 bases and J by 4 bases, leaving 12 bases between them. CDR3 DNA sequence: TGTGCCAGCAGTTTTTTCGGGCAGGGCTATGGCTACACCTTC. Amino acids: CASSFFGQGYGYTF.

This clonotype was observed at least ten times. The chain uses TRBV20-1 and TRBJ2-7; 7 bases agree with TRBD1. Germline CDR1 and CDR2: DFQATT and SNEGSKA (reference sequence). J gave up 1 base and V 6 bases, and 3 bases lay outside the gene matches. CDR3 length equals 12 residues. The CDR3, as DNA: TGCAGTGCAAACAGGGGATCCTACGAGCAGTACGTC. Protein sequence: CSANRGSYEQYV.

In its sample, this clonotype was seen a few times. The chain uses TRBV28 and TRBJ2-1; TRBD1 might be the D (6 bases). Germline V gives CDR1 MDHEN, CDR2 SYDVKM. V lost 5 bases and J 9 bases, leaving 20 bases between the germline ends. The CDR3 is 15 amino acids. CDR3 DNA: TGTGCCAGCAGTCTAAGGGGGACCCTTATGGGTGAGCAGTTCTTC. As protein: CASSLRGTLMGEQFF.